Detailed here is one T cell receptor beta chain. Its cognate antigen is unknown. The source of the sample is a study of T cell repertoires in cytomegalovirus infection. Overall study context: CMV infection and matching HLA type were both indicated by public TCR beta signatures. Study-wide points: The ex vivo response was dominated by HLA-C-restricted CMV-specific TCR beta clonotypes. Accumulated public TCR beta family frequency recognized individuals carrying CMV together with the relevant HLA.

One entry per CDR3 protein, called by TCRdb with MiXCR from the reads. The sample records some 450,000 distinct CDR3 sequences, about 33% being singletons. CDR3 length: 15 amino acids. V lost 3 bases and J lost 5, with 19 bases in between. In germline, CDR1 is DFQATT, CDR2 SNEGSKA (reference sequence). Sequenced sample: PBMCs. The clonotype comes from a human donor in good health (CMV status not recorded). Some clones in this sample may be carry-over from other donors' samples. The V call is TRBV20-1, the J call TRBJ2-5, with D maybe TRBD2 (5 bases). This CDR3 reads CSASRKDEGVETQYF. In DNA form, the CDR3 reads TGCAGTGCTAGTAGGAAGGACGAGGGTGTGGAGACCCAGTACTTC.